Listed below are T cell receptor beta chains from one sample, sequenced in a study of tumor-infiltrating lymphocytes in primary liver carcinoma. A single record per CDR3 protein comes from TCRdb applying MiXCR to the multiplex PCR reads. The data hold 300,000 to 400,000 distinct CDR3 sequences, with roughly 61% observed a single time. The source material was peripheral blood. All receptors come from a man aged 40-50 years with primary liver carcinoma and hepatitis B virus infection. CDR3s include the opening cysteine and the closing phenylalanine or tryptophan. Fields, in order: D gene, J gene, V gene, clone size, CDR3 DNA, CDR3 protein. The D gene is left open where the match is weak. Clone size is stated in some rows and not others, as once, few, many or a class when expanded.

TRBD2,TRBJ2-1,TRBV11-1,few,TGTGCCAGCAGCCGAACGGGACTAGCGGGATCGACGAGCTACAATGAGCAGTTCTTC,CASSRTGLAGSTSYNEQFF
-,TRBJ2-1,TRBV12-3/TRBV12-4,many,TGTGCCAGCAGTTTAATCAGGGTGGGGGATGAGCAGTTCTTC,CASSLIRVGDEQFF
-,TRBJ2-1,TRBV11-2,-,TGTGCCAGCAGCTTAGGCCCCTTAGCGCCTGAGCAGTTATTC,CASSLGPLAPEQLF
-,TRBJ1-1,TRBV6-1,-,TGTGCCAGTATCGGACTGTCCATGAACACTGAAGCTTTCTTT,CASIGLSMNTEAFF
-,TRBJ1-6,TRBV5-5,few,TGTGCCAGCAGCTTGTGGGACGGCAGAAATTCACCCCTCCACTTT,CASSLWDGRNSPLHF
-,TRBJ2-1,TRBV11-2,-,TGTGCCAGCAGCCTAGGAGGACTAGAGGGGGTTATACTCTTC,CASSLGGLEGVILF
TRBD2,TRBJ2-7,TRBV4-1,-,TGCGCCAGCAGCCAAGAACGGGCGAGTAGCGGGGGATTCTACGAGCAGTACTTC,CASSQERASSGGFYEQYF
-,TRBJ2-3,TRBV7-3,once,TGTGCCAGCAGCTTCGGACCCTCGGATACGCAGTATTTT,CASSFGPSDTQYF
TRBD1,TRBJ1-5,TRBV5-6,-,TGTGCCAGCAGCTTGTACCCAGGGGGGGGCAATCAGCCCCAGCATTTT,CASSLYPGGGNQPQHF
-,TRBJ1-2,TRBV29-1,-,-,CRVRIQGSYGCTF
-,TRBJ1-2,TRBV5-4,few,TGTGCCAGCAGTCGAGGCGGGAACTATGGCTACACCTTC,CASSRGGNYGYTF
-,TRBJ2-6,TRBV29-1,-,TGCAGCGTTGATAAAAGAGCGAATTCTGGGGCCAACGTCCTGACTTTC,CSVDKRANSGANVLTF
-,TRBJ2-7,TRBV12-1,few,TGTGCCAGCAGCCCCATAAACGGCGGGCTCTCCTACGAGCAGTACTTC,CASSPINGGLSYEQYF
-,TRBJ2-3,TRBV11-1,once,TGTGCCAGTAGCGAAGACGGGGGTTTGACGGATACGCAGTATTTT,CASSEDGGLTDTQYF
-,TRBJ2-3,TRBV11-2,-,TGTGCCAGCAGCTTATCAATGGGAGCTGGAGTCGATACGCAGTATTTT,CASSLSMGAGVDTQYF
TRBD2,TRBJ2-7,TRBV5-4,few,TGTGCCAGCAGCTTGACTAGCGGGAGTGGGTACGGGCAGTACTTC,CASSLTSGSGYGQYF
-,TRBJ2-1,TRBV6-6,many,TGTGCCAGCAGTTACGGGGACCGGGACAATGAGCAGTTCTTC,CASSYGDRDNEQFF
-,TRBJ2-1,TRBV5-4,few,TGTGCCAGCAACCCGTCTGTCAGGGAGTCCGAAGATGAGCAGTTCTTC,CASNPSVRESEDEQFF
-,TRBJ2-1,TRBV11-2,-,TGTGTCAGCAGCTTAAATCCAGAGAGCTCCTACAATGAGCAATTCTTC,CVSSLNPESSYNEQFF
-,TRBJ2-7,TRBV11-2,-,TGTGCCAGCATTTCCGCCAGGACAGATGAGCAGTACTTC,CASISARTDEQYF
TRBD2,TRBJ2-1,TRBV12-3/TRBV12-4,many,TGTGCCAGCAGTTCTAAGCGGGACTCCTACAATGAGCAGTTCTTC,CASSSKRDSYNEQFF
-,TRBJ2-7,TRBV6-1,once,TGTGCCAGCAATGAATCCAGGACTACCTACGAGCAGTACTTC,CASNESRTTYEQYF
-,TRBJ1-2,TRBV6-6,many,TGTGCCAGCAGTTACTCTGAGACGGGCATCCGGGGTGGCTACACCTTC,CASSYSETGIRGGYTF
-,TRBJ2-7,TRBV5-4,-,TGTGCCAGCAGCTTGCCAGGGTCCTCCTACGAGCAGTACTTC,CASSLPGSSYEQYF
-,TRBJ2-5,TRBV5-1,many,TGCGCCAGCAGCGGGAGCCAAGAGACCCAGTACTTC,CASSGSQETQYF
-,TRBJ2-7,TRBV6-5,-,TGTGCCAGCAGTTACTCGGCCCCACGGGCTAGCTGCTCCTACGAGCAGTACTTC,CASSYSAPRASCSYEQYF
TRBD2,TRBJ2-1,TRBV5-1,-,TGCGCCAGCAGCTTGACTAGCGGGAGGGCCGATGAGCAGTTCTTC,CASSLTSGRADEQFF
-,TRBJ2-3,TRBV29-1,-,TGCAGCGTTGAAGTTCAGGGGAACACAGATACGCAGTGTTTT,CSVEVQGNTDTQCF
-,TRBJ2-7,TRBV10-1,-,TGCGCCAGCAAGGACAACTGCTACGAGCAGTACTTC,CASKDNCYEQYF
-,TRBJ2-5,TRBV5-4,-,TGTGCCAGCAGCTATCGGGACAACCAAGAGACCCAGTACTTC,CASSYRDNQETQYF
TRBD1,TRBJ1-2,TRBV6-5,-,TGTGCCAGCAGTAGATATCCGGGACAGGTTTATGGCTACACCTTC,CASSRYPGQVYGYTF
-,TRBJ2-2,TRBV6-5,-,TGTGCCAGCAGCTCAATTAGTCACACCGGGGAGCTGTTTTTT,CASSSISHTGELFF
-,TRBJ2-3,TRBV5-4,many,TGTGCCAGCAGAAGGGACTCAACAGATACGCAGTATTTT,CASRRDSTDTQYF
TRBD2,TRBJ2-5,TRBV6-2/TRBV6-3,-,TGTGCCAGCAGTTACTCGACGGGAGGGTCAGAGACCCAGTACTTC,CASSYSTGGSETQYF
-,TRBJ2-6,TRBV11-2,-,TGTACCTGCAGCTCGGCAGCACAGTCTGGGGCCAACGTCCTGACTTTC,CTCSSAAQSGANVLTF
TRBD1,TRBJ1-2,TRBV11-1,-,TGTACCAGCAGTTTATCTTCGGACAGGGGGTATGGCTACACCTTC,CTSSLSSDRGYGYTF
TRBD2,TRBJ2-3,TRBV4-1,few,TGCGCCAGCAGCCAAGATGGGAAACTAGCGGGAGATACGCAGTATTTT,CASSQDGKLAGDTQYF
TRBD1,TRBJ2-3,TRBV6-5,once,TGTGCCACCTCTAAAACCCACCTCGACAGGGCCGTTCAGCCCCAGTATTTT,CATSKTHLDRAVQPQYF
-,TRBJ2-7,TRBV7-2,-,TGTGCCAGCAGTTTAGCTCCTAGCGCCTACGAGCAGTACTTC,CASSLAPSAYEQYF
-,TRBJ1-2,TRBV10-3,-,TGTGCCATCAGTGAGCATTACGGCGATAACTATGGCTACACCTTC,CAISEHYGDNYGYTF
-,TRBJ1-6,TRBV11-2,many,TGTGCCAGCAGCCCGAGGGGGGGGCATTATAATTCACCCCTCCACTTT,CASSPRGGHYNSPLHF
TRBD2,TRBJ2-3,TRBV30,few,TGTGCCTGGAGTGTACAGCGGGAGACGCAGTATTTT,CAWSVQRETQYF
TRBD2,TRBJ2-1,TRBV12-3/TRBV12-4,many,TGTGCCAGCAGTTTATCCGGGAGGGAGAACAATGAGCAGTTCTTC,CASSLSGRENNEQFF
TRBD1,TRBJ1-6,TRBV7-8,-,TGTGCCAGCAACCTCGACAGGGGTAATTCACCCCTCCACTTT,CASNLDRGNSPLHF
-,TRBJ1-3,TRBV30,few,TGTGCCTGGAGTGTTGGGGGGGCCATGGGAAACACCATATATTTT,CAWSVGGAMGNTIYF
TRBD1,TRBJ2-3,TRBV11-2,-,TGTGCCAGCAGCCGCTGGACAGGGGGGGGTGTAGACGCGCAGTATTTT,CASSRWTGGGVDAQYF
-,TRBJ2-6,TRBV6-2/TRBV6-3,-,TGTGCCAGCAGTTACGACATCTCTGGGGCCAACGTCCTGACTTTC,CASSYDISGANVLTF
-,TRBJ1-6,TRBV11-2,-,TGTGCCAGCAGCCTTAAGGGTTCACCCCTCCACTTT,CASSLKGSPLHF
-,TRBJ2-1,TRBV9,-,TGTGCCTGCAGCGTCACCCCCGGGGCCTACAATGAGCAGTTCTTC,CACSVTPGAYNEQFF
-,TRBJ2-5,TRBV28,few,TGTGCCAGCAGTTTATACCCCCGGGAAGAGACCCAGTACTTC,CASSLYPREETQYF
-,TRBJ2-1,TRBV11-3,-,TGTGCCAGCAGCTCTAACGGTGATAGGCAGTTCTTC,CASSSNGDRQFF
-,TRBJ1-2,TRBV30,-,TGTGCCTGGAGGGATTTTAACTATGGCTACACCTTC,CAWRDFNYGYTF
TRBD2,TRBJ2-7,TRBV4-1,-,TGCGCCAGCAGCCTCACTAGCGGGGGGGCCTACGAGCAGTACTTC,CASSLTSGGAYEQYF
-,TRBJ1-1,TRBV4-3,many,TGCGCCAGTAGAAAAGGGACCCACACTGAAGCTTTCTTT,CASRKGTHTEAFF
-,TRBJ2-3,TRBV4-3,-,TGCGCCAGCAGCCAGACCCTGGTGACCCCCGACGCAGATACGCAGTATTTT,CASSQTLVTPDADTQYF
TRBD2,TRBJ2-1,TRBV11-1,-,TGTGCCAGCACCATGAGGGAGGGCGGGGGCAATGAGCAGTTCTTC,CASTMREGGGNEQFF